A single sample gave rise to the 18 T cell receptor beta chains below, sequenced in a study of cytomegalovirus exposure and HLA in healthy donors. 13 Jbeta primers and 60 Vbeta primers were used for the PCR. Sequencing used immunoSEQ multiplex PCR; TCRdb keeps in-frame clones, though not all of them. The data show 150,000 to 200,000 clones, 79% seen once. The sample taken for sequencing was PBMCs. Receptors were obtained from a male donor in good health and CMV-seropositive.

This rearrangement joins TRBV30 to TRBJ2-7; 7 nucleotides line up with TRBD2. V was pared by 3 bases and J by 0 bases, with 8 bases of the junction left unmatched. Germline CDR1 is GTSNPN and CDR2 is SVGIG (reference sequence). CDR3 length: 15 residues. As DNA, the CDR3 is TGTGCCTGGAGCCTGTATGCGGGAGCCTCCTACGAGCAGTACTTC. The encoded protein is CAWSLYAGASYEQYF.

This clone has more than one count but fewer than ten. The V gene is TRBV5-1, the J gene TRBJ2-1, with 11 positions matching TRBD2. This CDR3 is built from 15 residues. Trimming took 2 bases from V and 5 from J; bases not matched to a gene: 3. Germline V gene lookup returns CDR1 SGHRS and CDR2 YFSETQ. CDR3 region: CASSLLAGVNNEQFF. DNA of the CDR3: TGCGCCAGCAGCTTACTAGCGGGAGTAAACAATGAGCAGTTCTTC. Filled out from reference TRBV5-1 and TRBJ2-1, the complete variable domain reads KAGVTQTPRYLIKTRGQQVTLSCSPISGHRSVSWYQQTPGQGLQFLFEYFSETQRNKGNFPGRFSGRQFSNSRSEMNVSTLELGDSALYLCASSLLAGVNNEQFFGPGTRLTVL.

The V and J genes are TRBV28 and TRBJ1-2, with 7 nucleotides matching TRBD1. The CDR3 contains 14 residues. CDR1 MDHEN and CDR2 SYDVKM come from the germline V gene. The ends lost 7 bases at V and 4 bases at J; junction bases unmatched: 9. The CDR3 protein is CASTPLTGVYGYTF. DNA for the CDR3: TGTGCCAGCACCCCTCTAACAGGGGTCTATGGCTACACCTTC.

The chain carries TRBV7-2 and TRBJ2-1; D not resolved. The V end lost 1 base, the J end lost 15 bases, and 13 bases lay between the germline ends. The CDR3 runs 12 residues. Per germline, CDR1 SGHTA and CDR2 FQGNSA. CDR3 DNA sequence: TGTGCCAGCAGCTTAGAGTTGGCTAGTTGGTTCTTC. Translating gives CASSLELASWFF.

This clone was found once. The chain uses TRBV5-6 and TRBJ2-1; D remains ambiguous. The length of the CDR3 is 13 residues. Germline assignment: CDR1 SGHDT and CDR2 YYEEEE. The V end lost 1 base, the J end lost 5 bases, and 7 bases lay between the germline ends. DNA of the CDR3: TGTGCCAGCAGCTTGCGAAACAACAATGAGCAGTTCTTC. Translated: CASSLRNNNEQFF.

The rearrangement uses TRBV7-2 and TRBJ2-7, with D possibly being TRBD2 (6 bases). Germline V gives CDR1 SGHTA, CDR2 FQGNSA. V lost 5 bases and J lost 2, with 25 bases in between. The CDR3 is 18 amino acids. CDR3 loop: CASSRYPSTAGSTYEQYF. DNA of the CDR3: TGTGCCAGCAGCCGATACCCTTCTACTGCGGGGTCAACCTACGAGCAGTACTTC.

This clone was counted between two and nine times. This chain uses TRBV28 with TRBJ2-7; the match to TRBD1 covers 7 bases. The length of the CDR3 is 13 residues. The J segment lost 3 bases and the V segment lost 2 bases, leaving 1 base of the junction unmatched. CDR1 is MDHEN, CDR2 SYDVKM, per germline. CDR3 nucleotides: TGTGCCAGCAGTTTAAGGACAGGCTACGAGCAGTACTTC. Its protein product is CASSLRTGYEQYF.

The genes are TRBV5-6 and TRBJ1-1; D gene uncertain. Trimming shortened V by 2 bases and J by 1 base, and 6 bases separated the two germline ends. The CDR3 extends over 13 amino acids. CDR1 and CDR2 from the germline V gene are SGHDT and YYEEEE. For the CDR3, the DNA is TGTGCCAGCAGCTTTTACGGGAACACTGAAGCTTTCTTT. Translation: CASSFYGNTEAFF.

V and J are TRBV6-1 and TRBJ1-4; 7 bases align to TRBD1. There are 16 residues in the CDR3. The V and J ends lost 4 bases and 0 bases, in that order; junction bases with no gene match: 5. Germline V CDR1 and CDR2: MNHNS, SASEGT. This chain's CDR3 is CASSGGTAATNEKLFF. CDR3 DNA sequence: TGTGCCAGCAGTGGGGGGACAGCTGCAACTAATGAAAAACTGTTTTTT.

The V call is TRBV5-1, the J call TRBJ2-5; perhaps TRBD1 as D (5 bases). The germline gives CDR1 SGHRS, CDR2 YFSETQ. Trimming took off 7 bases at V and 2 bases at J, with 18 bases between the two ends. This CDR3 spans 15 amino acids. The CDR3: CASALPAGLQETQYF. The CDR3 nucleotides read TGCGCCAGCGCCCTCCCCGCAGGGCTACAAGAGACCCAGTACTTC.

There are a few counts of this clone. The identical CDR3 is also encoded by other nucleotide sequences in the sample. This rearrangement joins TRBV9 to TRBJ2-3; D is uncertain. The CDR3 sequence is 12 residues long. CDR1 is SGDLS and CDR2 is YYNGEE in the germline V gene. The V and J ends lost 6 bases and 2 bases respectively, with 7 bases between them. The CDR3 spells CASNHNTDTQYF. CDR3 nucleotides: TGTGCCAGCAACCACAACACAGATACGCAGTATTTT. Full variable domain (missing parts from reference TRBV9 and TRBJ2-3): DSGVTQTPKHLITATGQRVTLRCSPRSGDLSVYWYQQSLDQGLQFLIQYYNGEERAKGNILERFSAQQFPDLHSELNLSSLELGDSALYFCASNHNTDTQYFGPGTRLTVL.

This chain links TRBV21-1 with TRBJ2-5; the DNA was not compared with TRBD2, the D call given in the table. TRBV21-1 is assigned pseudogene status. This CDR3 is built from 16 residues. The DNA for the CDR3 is TGTGCCAGCAGCAAAGGGAGCCTAGCGGGAGGTGAGACCCAGTACTTC. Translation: CASSKGSLAGGETQYF.

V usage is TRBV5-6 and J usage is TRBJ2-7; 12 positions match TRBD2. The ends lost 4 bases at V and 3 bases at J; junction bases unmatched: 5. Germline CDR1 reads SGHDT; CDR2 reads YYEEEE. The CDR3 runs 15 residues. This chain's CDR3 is CASSRGTSGYYEQYF. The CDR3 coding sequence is TGTGCCAGCAGCCGGGGGACTAGCGGGTACTACGAGCAGTACTTC.

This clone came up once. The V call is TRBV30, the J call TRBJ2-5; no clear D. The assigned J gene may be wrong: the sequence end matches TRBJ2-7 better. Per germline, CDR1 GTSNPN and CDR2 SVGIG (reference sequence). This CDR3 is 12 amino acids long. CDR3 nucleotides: TGTGCCTGGAGCGAAAGCTCCTACGAGCAGTACTTC. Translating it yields CAWSESSYEQYF.

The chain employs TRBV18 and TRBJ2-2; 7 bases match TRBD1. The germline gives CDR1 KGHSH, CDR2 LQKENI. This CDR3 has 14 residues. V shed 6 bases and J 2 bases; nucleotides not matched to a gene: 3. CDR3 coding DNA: TGTGCCAGCTCCCGGGACAGAAACACCGGGGAGCTGTTTTTT. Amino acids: CASSRDRNTGELFF.

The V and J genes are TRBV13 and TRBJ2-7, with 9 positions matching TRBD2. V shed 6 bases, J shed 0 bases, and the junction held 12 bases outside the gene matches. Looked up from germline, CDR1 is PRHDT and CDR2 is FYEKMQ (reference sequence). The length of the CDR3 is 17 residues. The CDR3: CASRRGGSGGPSYEQYF. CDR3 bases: TGTGCCAGCAGAAGGGGGGGTAGCGGGGGTCCCTCCTACGAGCAGTACTTC.

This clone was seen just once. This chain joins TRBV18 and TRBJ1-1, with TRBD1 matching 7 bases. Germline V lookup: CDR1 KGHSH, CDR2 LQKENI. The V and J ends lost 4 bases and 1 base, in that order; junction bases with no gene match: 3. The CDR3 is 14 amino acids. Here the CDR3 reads CASSQRTGNTEAFF. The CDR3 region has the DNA TGTGCCAGCTCACAACGGACAGGGAACACTGAAGCTTTCTTT.

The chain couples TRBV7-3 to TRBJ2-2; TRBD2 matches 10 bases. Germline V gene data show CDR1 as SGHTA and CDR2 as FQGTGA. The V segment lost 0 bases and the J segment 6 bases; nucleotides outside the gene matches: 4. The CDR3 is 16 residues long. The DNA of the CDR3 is TGTGCCAGCAGCTTAACTAGCGGGGGGAGAGCCGGGGAGCTGTTTTTT. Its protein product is CASSLTSGGRAGELFF.